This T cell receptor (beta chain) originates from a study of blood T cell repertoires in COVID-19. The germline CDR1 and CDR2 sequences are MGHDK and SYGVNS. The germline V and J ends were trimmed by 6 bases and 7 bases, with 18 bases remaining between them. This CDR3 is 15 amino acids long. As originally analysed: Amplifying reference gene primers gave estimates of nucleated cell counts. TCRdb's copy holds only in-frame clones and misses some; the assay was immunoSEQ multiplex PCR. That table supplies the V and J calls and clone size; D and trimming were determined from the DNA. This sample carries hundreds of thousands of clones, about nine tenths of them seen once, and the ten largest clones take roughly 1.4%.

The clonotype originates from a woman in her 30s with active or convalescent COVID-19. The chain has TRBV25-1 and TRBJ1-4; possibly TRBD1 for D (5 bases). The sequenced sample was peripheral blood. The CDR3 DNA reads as TGTGCCAGCAGGGACCCAGGGAAGGGTTCTGAAAAACTGTTTTTT. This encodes CASRDPGKGSEKLFF. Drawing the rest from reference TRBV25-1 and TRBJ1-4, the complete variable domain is EADIYQTPRYLVIGTGKKITLECSQTMGHDKMYWYQQDPGMELHLIHYSYGVNSTEKGDLSSESTVSRIRTEHFPLTLESARPSHTSQYLCASRDPGKGSEKLFFGSGTQLSVL.